These 18 T cell receptor beta chains originate from one sample sequenced in a study of T cell repertoires and HLA-DP antigens (dated by TCRdb to 2016 to 2018). Following 15 days of expansion, the cultured CD4+ cells were restimulated for 20 to 30 h using HeLa cells that expressed the same allogeneic DPB1. To serve as antigen-presenting cells, the HeLa stimulator cells were retrovirally transduced with HLA-DPA1/DPB1, HLA-DM, invariant chain and CD80. The library came from the immunoSEQ multiplex PCR assay. TCRdb took over this immuneACCESS table, retaining in-frame rearrangements with V and J assigned. Such tables are incomplete; in checked studies, under half of the missing clones stem from an unresolved V gene, and the remainder is unexplained. The table for this sample lists thousands of clones; 65% to 75% of them were counted only once. The ten largest make up roughly 42% of the sample. The sequencing sample was made of CD137- CD4+ T cells from cultured PBMCs. Every receptor here comes from a man between 45 and 60 years old in good health and CMV-seronegative.

The rearrangement joins TRBV5-1 to TRBJ2-7; TRBD2 matches 8 bases. Per the germline V gene, CDR1 is SGHRS and CDR2 is YFSETQ. The junction had 5 bases not matched to a gene; V was cut back by 4 bases and J by 2 bases. The length of the CDR3 is 14 residues. CDR3 DNA: TGCGCCAGCAGCCTCACGACTAGCGCCTACGAGCAGTACTTC. Translating it yields CASSLTTSAYEQYF.

This clone has only one observation. The gene calls are TRBV7-8 and TRBJ2-5; D perhaps matches TRBD2 (5 bases). The ends were cut back, 4 bases at V and 5 bases at J, with 11 bases in the middle. Germline V lookup: CDR1 SGHVS, CDR2 FQNEAQ. The CDR3 extends over 13 amino acids. The CDR3: CASSSPPGETQYF. As DNA, the CDR3 is TGTGCCAGCAGCTCCCCCCCGGGGGAGACCCAGTACTTC.

This chain connects TRBV7-3 to TRBJ1-1, with D hard to call. This CDR3 has 15 amino acids. The germline gives CDR1 SGHTA, CDR2 FQGTGA. V was pared by 5 bases and J by 7 bases, with 20 bases between. The CDR3: CASSPSGADTNEAFF. DNA for the CDR3: TGTGCCAGCAGCCCGAGCGGCGCAGACACAAATGAAGCTTTCTTT.

The CDR3 spells CASSLGLVSYEQYF. The CDR3 region has the DNA TGTGCCAGCAGCTTAGGTCTGGTCTCCTACGAGCAGTACTTC. V usage is TRBV13 and J usage is TRBJ2-7, with D unresolved. The length of the CDR3 is 14 residues. Deletions cut 0 bases from V and 0 bases from J, with 6 bases between. Germline loops: CDR1 PRHDT, CDR2 FYEKMQ (reference sequence).

The rearrangement joins TRBV20-1 to TRBJ1-5; D ambiguous. CDR3 length: 11 amino acids. CDR1 DFQATT and CDR2 SNEGSKA come from the germline V gene (reference sequence). The germline V and J ends were trimmed by 7 bases and 4 bases, with 8 bases remaining between them. The DNA for the CDR3 is TGCAGTGTCGGGCGAAATCAGCCCCAGCATTTT. It is translated as CSVGRNQPQHF.

The chain joins TRBV29-1 to TRBJ2-7; 9 bases match TRBD1. Trimming at V came to 2 bases and at J to 1 base, leaving 3 bases not matched to a gene. The V gene's germline CDR1 is SQVTM and CDR2 ANQGSEA. CDR3 length equals 14 residues. The CDR3 sequence: CSVETGGISYEQYF. DNA for the CDR3: TGCAGCGTTGAAACAGGGGGCATTTCCTACGAGCAGTACTTC.

About this clone: A read error is likely, as this CDR3 ends without the conserved phenylalanine or tryptophan. Because the CDR3's place on the DNA is in doubt, the DNA is left out and the CDR3 is given as listed by TCRdb. V gene TRBV5-1 combines with J gene TRBJ2-7; no check of the table's D call, TRBD2, against the DNA was made. Both ends counted, the CDR3 spans 12 residues. Germline V lookup: CDR1 SGHRS, CDR2 YFSETQ. CDR3 protein: CASSRGSGTPVY.

This clone is large (0.1 to 1%) by share. The J gene is TRBJ2-7, the V gene TRBV28, with no clear D. CDR3 size: 15 residues. V lost 6 bases and J lost 0, with 15 bases in between. The germline V gene has CDR1 MDHEN and CDR2 SYDVKM. CDR3 sequence: CASRTSYSSSYEQYF. CDR3 nucleotide sequence: TGTGCCAGCAGAACTTCGTACAGCAGCTCCTACGAGCAGTACTTC.

V gene TRBV18 combines with J gene TRBJ1-2, with D possibly being TRBD1 (6 bases). The CDR3 spans 16 residues. Germline V gene sequence: CDR1 KGHSH, CDR2 LQKENI. V dropped 4 bases and J dropped 4 bases, with 19 bases sitting between them. CDR3 bases: TGTGCCAGCTCACTAAAACAGGGTTGGAGCGTCTATGGCTACACCTTC. Translated, it gives CASSLKQGWSVYGYTF.

This clone was seen only once. The chain uses TRBV7-9 and TRBJ2-6, with TRBD1 identical over 7 bases. The CDR3 length is 15 residues. Germline V gives CDR1 SEHNR, CDR2 FQNEAQ (reference sequence). V lost 6 bases to trimming and J lost 4 bases; unmatched junction nucleotides: 6. The CDR3 DNA reads TGTGCCAGCAGTCCAAGGGGGCACGGGGCCAACGTCCTGACTTTC. It yields the protein CASSPRGHGANVLTF.

The V and J genes are TRBV6-5 and TRBJ2-4, with a weak D call TRBD1 (6 bases). The germline gives CDR1 MNHEY, CDR2 SVGAGI. V was pared by 5 bases and J by 1 base, with 9 bases between. The CDR3 has 14 residues. CDR3 protein: CASSKRGAKNIQYF. The CDR3 DNA reads TGTGCCAGCAGTAAGAGGGGGGCCAAAAACATTCAGTACTTC.

This chain joins TRBV5-1 and TRBJ2-7; 15 bases align to TRBD2. Looked up from germline, CDR1 is SGHRS and CDR2 is YFSETQ. The V gene end was trimmed by 0 bases and the J gene end by 3 bases; junction bases not matched to a gene: 13. The CDR3 extends over 20 amino acids. This CDR3 reads CASSLGHLGTSGRTYYEQYF. The CDR3, as DNA: TGCGCCAGCAGCTTGGGCCATTTAGGGACTAGCGGGAGGACTTACTACGAGCAGTACTTC.

The gene calls are TRBV23-1 and TRBJ2-7, with D hard to call. TRBV23-1 is designated an ORF whose function remains uncertain. The CDR3 has 16 residues. Between the trimmed V and J ends, which lost 4 bases and 0 bases, there was a span of 16 bases. The CDR3 loop reads CASSPSRLVGSYEQYF. CDR3 DNA: TGCGCCAGCAGTCCCTCACGACTGGTGGGCTCCTACGAGCAGTACTTC.

The chain links TRBV2 to TRBJ2-3; D unresolved. The CDR3 totals 13 residues. V lost 3 bases, J lost 6 bases, and 10 bases lay in between. CDR1 is SNHLY, CDR2 FYNNEI, per germline. In DNA, the CDR3 is TGTGCCAGCAGTGAGCCGGTCCGTGATACGCAGTATTTT. Its translation: CASSEPVRDTQYF.

The V and J genes are TRBV4-3 and TRBJ2-1; TRBD2 matches 11 bases. Germline-derived CDR1 and CDR2 are LGHNA and YSLEER. This CDR3 spans 17 amino acids. Trimming removed 0 bases from V and 7 bases from J; junction bases left unmatched: 8. CDR3 in amino acids: CASSQEVLLAGGNEQFF. DNA for the CDR3: TGCGCCAGCAGCCAAGAGGTCCTGCTAGCGGGAGGAAATGAGCAGTTCTTC.

This chain joins TRBV2 and TRBJ1-3, with 9 positions matching TRBD1. The germline V gene encodes CDR1 SNHLY and CDR2 FYNNEI. The V segment lost 6 bases and the J segment 3 bases; nucleotides outside the gene matches: 3. This CDR3 spans 14 amino acids. The CDR3 region is CASRDRGFGNTIYF. The DNA for the CDR3 is TGTGCCAGCAGAGACAGGGGGTTTGGAAACACCATATATTTT.

The CDR3 bases are TGTGCCAGCAGTCCAACAGGGTTAGACGAGCAGTACTTC. Encoded protein: CASSPTGLDEQYF. The V and J genes are TRBV6-4 and TRBJ2-7, with D possibly TRBD1 on 6 matching bases. The CDR3 length is 13 residues. The V gene lost 5 bases and the J gene lost 5 bases, with 13 bases spanning the gap. Germline assignment: CDR1 MRHNA and CDR2 SNTAGT.

This clone was picked up a small number of times. The rearrangement uses TRBV11-2 and TRBJ2-1; no definite D call. The CDR3 is 15 amino acids. V was trimmed by 1 base and J by 0 bases, leaving 7 bases between them. The germline V gene has CDR1 SGHAT and CDR2 FQNNGV. CDR3 amino acids: CASSLVAPSYNEQFF. The CDR3 bases are TGTGCCAGCAGCTTAGTGGCACCCTCCTACAATGAGCAGTTCTTC.